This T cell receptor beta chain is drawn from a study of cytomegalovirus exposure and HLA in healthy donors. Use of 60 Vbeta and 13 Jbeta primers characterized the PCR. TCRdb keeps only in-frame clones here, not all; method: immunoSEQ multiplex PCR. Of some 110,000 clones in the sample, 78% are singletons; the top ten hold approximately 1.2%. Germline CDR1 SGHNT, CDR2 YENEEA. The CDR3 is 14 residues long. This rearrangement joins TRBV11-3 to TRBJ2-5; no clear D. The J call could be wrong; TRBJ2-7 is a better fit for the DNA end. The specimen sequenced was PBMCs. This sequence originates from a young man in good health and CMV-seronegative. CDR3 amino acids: CASSLAGSSYEQYF. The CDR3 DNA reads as TGTGCCAGCAGCTTAGCGGGTTCCTCCTACGAGCAGTACTTC.